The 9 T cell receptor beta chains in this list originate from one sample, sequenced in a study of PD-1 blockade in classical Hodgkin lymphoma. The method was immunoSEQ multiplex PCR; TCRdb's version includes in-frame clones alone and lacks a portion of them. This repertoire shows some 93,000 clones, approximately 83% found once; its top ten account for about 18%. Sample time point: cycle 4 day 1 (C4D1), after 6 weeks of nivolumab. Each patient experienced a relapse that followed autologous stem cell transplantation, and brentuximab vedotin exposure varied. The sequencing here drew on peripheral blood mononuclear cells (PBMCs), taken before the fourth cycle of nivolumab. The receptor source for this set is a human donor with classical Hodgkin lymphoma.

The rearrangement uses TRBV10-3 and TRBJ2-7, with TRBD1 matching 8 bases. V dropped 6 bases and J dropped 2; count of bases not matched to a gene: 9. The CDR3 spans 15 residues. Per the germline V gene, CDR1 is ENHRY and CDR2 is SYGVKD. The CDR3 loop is CAIRGGTGPPYEQYF. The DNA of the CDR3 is TGTGCCATCAGGGGTGGGACAGGACCTCCCTACGAGCAGTACTTC.

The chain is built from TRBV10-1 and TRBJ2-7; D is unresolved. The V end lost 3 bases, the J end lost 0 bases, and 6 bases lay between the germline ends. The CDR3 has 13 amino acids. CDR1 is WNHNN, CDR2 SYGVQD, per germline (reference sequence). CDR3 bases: TGCGCCAGCAGTGACAGAGCCTCCTACGAGCAGTACTTC. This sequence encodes CASSDRASYEQYF.

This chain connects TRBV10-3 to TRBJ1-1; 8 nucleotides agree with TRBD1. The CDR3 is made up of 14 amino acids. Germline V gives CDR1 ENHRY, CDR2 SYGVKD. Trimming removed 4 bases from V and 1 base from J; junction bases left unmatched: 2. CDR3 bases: TGTGCCATCAGTGGGACAGGGAAGAACACTGAAGCTTTCTTT. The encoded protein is CAISGTGKNTEAFF.

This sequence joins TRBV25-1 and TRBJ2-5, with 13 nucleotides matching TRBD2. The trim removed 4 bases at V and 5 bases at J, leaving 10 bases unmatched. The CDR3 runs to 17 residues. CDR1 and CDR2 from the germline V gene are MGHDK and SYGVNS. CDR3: CASSGTRGLAGLETQYF. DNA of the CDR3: TGTGCCAGCAGTGGGACAAGGGGACTAGCGGGACTGGAGACCCAGTACTTC.

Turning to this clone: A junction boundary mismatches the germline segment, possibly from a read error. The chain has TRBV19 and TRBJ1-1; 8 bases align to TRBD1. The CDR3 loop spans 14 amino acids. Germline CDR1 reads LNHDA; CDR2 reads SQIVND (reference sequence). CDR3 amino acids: CASSATGVKTEAFF. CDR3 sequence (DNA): TGTGCCAGTAGCGCGACAGGGGTGAAGACTGAAGCTTTCTTT.

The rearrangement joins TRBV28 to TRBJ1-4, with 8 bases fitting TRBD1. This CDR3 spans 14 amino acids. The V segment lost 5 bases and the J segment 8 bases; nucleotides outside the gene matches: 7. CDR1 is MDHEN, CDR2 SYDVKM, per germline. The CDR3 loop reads CASSVGQEWEKLFF. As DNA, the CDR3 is TGTGCCAGCAGTGTGGGACAGGAGTGGGAAAAACTGTTTTTT. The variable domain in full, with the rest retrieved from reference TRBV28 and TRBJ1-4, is DVKVTQSSRYLVKRTGEKVFLECVQDMDHENMFWYRQDPGLGLRLIYFSYDVKMKEKGDIPEGYSVSREKKERFSLILESASTNQTSMYLCASSVGQEWEKLFFGSGTQLSVL.

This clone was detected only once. This CDR3 is CAWSVPGGYTEAFF. DNA of the CDR3: TGTGCCTGGAGTGTCCCAGGGGGGTACACTGAAGCTTTCTTT. The chain uses TRBV30 and TRBJ1-1; the match to TRBD1 covers 7 bases. The trim removed 0 bases at V and 3 bases at J, leaving 4 bases unmatched. Germline-derived CDR1 and CDR2 are GTSNPN and SVGIG (reference sequence). This CDR3 has 14 amino acids.

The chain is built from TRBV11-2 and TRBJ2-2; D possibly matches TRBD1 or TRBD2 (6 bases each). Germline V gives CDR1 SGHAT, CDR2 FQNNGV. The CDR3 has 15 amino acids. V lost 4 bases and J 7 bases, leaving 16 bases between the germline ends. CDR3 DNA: TGTGCCAGCAGCTCGAGGGGGAGGATTGACGGGGAGCTGTTTTTT. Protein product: CASSSRGRIDGELFF.

Here the CDR3 reads CAWSVRGSDTQYF. The CDR3 nucleotides read TGTGCCTGGAGTGTACGTGGGTCAGATACGCAGTATTTT. This chain uses TRBV30 with TRBJ2-3; no firm D call. Germline lookup yields CDR1 GTSNPN and CDR2 SVGIG (reference sequence). The CDR3 is 13 residues long. Deletions cut 0 bases from V and 4 bases from J, with 8 bases between.